This TCR beta chain was sequenced in a study of Graves' ophthalmopathy and Graves' hyperthyroidism. Across the whole study: Peripheral blood was collected at initial diagnosis, before any treatment. Broader study findings: Forecasting of ophthalmopathy progression by the model achieved around 71% sensitivity and around 77% specificity.

Other autoimmune diseases, uncontrolled infections, pregnancy or lactation excluded patients from enrollment. The TCR beta CDR3 regions underwent amplification from RNA transcripts. First-round RT-PCR used HTBI primers; second-round multiplex PCR followed. TCRdb re-derived calls from the multiplex PCR reads in MiXCR, one entry per CDR3 protein. The sample contains over 150,000 distinct CDR3 sequences, less than 45% of which appear only once. This clonotype has ten or more counts. The antigen is unknown. Germline V gives CDR1 MNHEY, CDR2 SMNVEV (reference sequence). The CDR3 runs 13 residues. Trimming cost V 6 bases and J 3 bases, with 12 bases left between them.

The chain employs TRBV27 and TRBJ2-7; D is unresolved. Sequenced sample: peripheral blood. The clonotype originates from a woman aged 40 to 50 with Graves' ophthalmopathy. The CDR3 loop reads CASSPRYVYEQYF. CDR3 sequence (DNA): TGTGCCAGCAGCCCGCGGTATGTCTACGAGCAGTACTTC.